The sequence of this TCR beta chain was determined in a study of cytotoxic CD8 clonotypes in ibrutinib-treated CLL. Findings and limits, study-wide: A rise in clonality was seen at ibrutinib response, and a fall back toward baseline was seen at progression. Age-matched healthy donor levels were exceeded by baseline clonality, which tracked circulating CD8+ T-cell counts.

A word on this clone: The antigen remains unidentified.

Targeted sequencing depth ranged from 1 in 200,000 to 1 in 1 million T cells. Some clones are missing from TCRdb's copy, which holds only in-frame ones; the method was immunoSEQ multiplex PCR. The data show approximately 140,000 clones, with 80% to 95% seen just once and 10% to 11% held by the top ten. The specimen was PBMCs, collected after 12 months of ibrutinib treatment. The sequence came from a human donor with chronic lymphocytic leukemia.

The CDR3 spells CASSPDRGRDEKLFF. DNA of the CDR3: TGTGCCAGCAGCCCGGACAGGGGGCGAGATGAAAAACTGTTTTTT. This sequence joins TRBV7-2 and TRBJ1-4, with TRBD1 matching over 11 bases. The germline CDR1 and CDR2 sequences are SGHTA and FQGNSA. V gave up 5 bases and J gave up 6 bases; unmatched junction bases: 5. There are 15 residues in the CDR3.